These 15 T cell receptor beta chains were all obtained from the same sample, sequenced in a study of blood T cell repertoires in COVID-19. Assay used: immunoSEQ multiplex PCR; TCRdb lists only in-frame clones, some missing. The data show about 440,000 clones, with about 91% seen just once and 10% to 15% held by the top ten. The sample comprised peripheral blood. All receptors derive from a woman in her 50s with COVID-19, enrolled during active disease.

This clone was counted once. The genes are TRBV6-5 and TRBJ2-7; 8 bases match TRBD1. CDR1 and CDR2 from the germline V gene are MNHEY and SVGAGI. This CDR3 is 14 amino acids long. With 7 bases clipped from V and 5 bases from J, the junction kept 10 bases outside the gene matches. The CDR3 coding sequence is TGTGCCAGCACTAGGACAGGGCCGCCTGACGAGCAGTACTTC. Translated: CASTRTGPPDEQYF.

This chain links TRBV6-6 with TRBJ2-7, with D unclear. V was trimmed by 0 bases and J by 3 bases, leaving 12 bases between them. Germline V lookup: CDR1 MNHNY, CDR2 SVGAGI (reference sequence). This CDR3 is 15 amino acids long. CDR3 loop: CASSYSFQKSYEQYF. The CDR3, as DNA: TGTGCCAGCAGTTACTCGTTCCAGAAAAGCTACGAGCAGTACTTC.

CDR3 sequence (DNA): TGTGCCAGCAGCCCAGGGAAAGATCAGCCCCAGCATTTT. Translating it yields CASSPGKDQPQHF. The chain is built from TRBV21-1 and TRBJ1-5; the listed D gene, TRBD1, was not tested against the DNA. TRBV21-1 is shown as a pseudogene. The CDR3 covers 13 residues.

The V gene is TRBV12-3 or TRBV12-4, the J gene TRBJ2-3; no firm D call. Trimming pared 5 bases from V and 6 bases from J, leaving 12 bases between. This CDR3 is 13 amino acids long. CDR3 residues: CASSLRGVDTQYF. As DNA, the CDR3 is TGTGCCAGCAGTCTACGCGGCGTCGATACGCAGTATTTT.

The rearrangement joins TRBV6-5 to TRBJ1-1; maybe TRBD1 (6 bases). CDR3 length: 13 amino acids. Germline V gene sequence: CDR1 MNHEY, CDR2 SVGAGI. V was shortened by 8 bases and J by 4 bases, with 14 bases between the two germline ends. In nucleotides, the CDR3 is TGTGCCAGCGTCGGACAGATACCCACTGAAGCTTTCTTT. Encoded protein: CASVGQIPTEAFF.

The chain carries TRBV11-3 and TRBJ2-2; possible D gene TRBD1, 6 bases. The V gene lost 5 bases and the J gene lost 4 bases, with 8 bases spanning the gap. Germline V gives CDR1 SGHNT, CDR2 YENEEA. This CDR3 is 13 amino acids long. The DNA of the CDR3 is TGTGCCAGCAGCCCACAGGGCACCGGGGAGCTGTTTTTT. Its protein is CASSPQGTGELFF.

Concerning this clone: Other DNA sequences in this specimen translate into the identical CDR3. The V gene is TRBV9, the J gene TRBJ1-1; no clear D gene. CDR1 is SGDLS and CDR2 is YYNGEE in the germline V gene. This CDR3 spans 13 amino acids. Deletions cut 1 base from V and 2 bases from J, with 6 bases between. CDR3 region: CASSVSGNTEAFF. The CDR3 nucleotides read TGTGCCAGCAGCGTATCAGGAAACACTGAAGCTTTCTTT. The full variable domain, with the rest looked up from reference TRBV9 and TRBJ1-1, is DSGVTQTPKHLITATGQRVTLRCSPRSGDLSVYWYQQSLDQGLQFLIQYYNGEERAKGNILERFSAQQFPDLHSELNLSSLELGDSALYFCASSVSGNTEAFFGQGTRLTVV.

The rearrangement uses TRBV7-8 and TRBJ2-5; the match to TRBD2 covers 8 bases. This CDR3 contains 15 residues. With 5 bases clipped from V and 0 bases from J, the junction kept 5 bases outside the gene matches. Germline V lookup: CDR1 SGHVS, CDR2 FQNEAQ. CDR3 in amino acids: CASSRRGGYQETQYF. The DNA of the CDR3 is TGTGCCAGCAGCCGACGGGGGGGGTACCAAGAGACCCAGTACTTC. Based on the CDR3 plus reference TRBV7-8 and TRBJ2-5, the full variable domain is GAGVSQSPRYKVAKRGQDVALRCDPISGHVSLFWYQQALGQGPEFLTYFQNEAQLDKSGLPSDRFFAERPEGSVSTLKIQRTQQEDSAVYLCASSRRGGYQETQYFGPGTRLLVL.

V is TRBV6-5 and J is TRBJ1-2, with D unresolved. The CDR3 runs to 14 residues. Germline lookup yields CDR1 MNHEY and CDR2 SVGAGI. The germline V and J ends were trimmed by 9 bases and 0 bases, with 14 bases remaining between them. In nucleotides, the CDR3 is TGTGCCAGTGGGAGGACGGCCACTAACTATGGCTACACCTTC. Encoded protein: CASGRTATNYGYTF.

The rearrangement uses TRBV19 and TRBJ2-3; D might be TRBD1 (5 bases). The CDR3 extends over 15 amino acids. The germline gives CDR1 LNHDA, CDR2 SQIVND (reference sequence). Trimming took 3 bases from V and 4 from J, leaving 14 bases between them. The CDR3 loop is CASSMTRVPADTQYF. The CDR3 DNA is TGTGCCAGTAGTATGACCAGGGTACCAGCAGATACGCAGTATTTT.

The rearrangement links TRBV2 to TRBJ2-1; perhaps TRBD2 as D (5 bases). CDR1 is SNHLY, CDR2 FYNNEI, per germline. The CDR3 sequence is 15 residues long. Trimming took off 3 bases at V and 0 bases at J, with 9 bases between the two ends. The CDR3 spells CASSDEGSSYNEQFF. The CDR3 DNA sequence: TGTGCCAGCAGTGACGAGGGTAGCTCCTACAATGAGCAGTTCTTC.

The rearrangement uses TRBV19 and TRBJ2-1, with D possibly matching TRBD2 (5 bases). This CDR3 has 18 residues. Trimming cost V 2 bases and J 6 bases, with 23 bases left between them. Germline CDR1 LNHDA, CDR2 SQIVND (reference sequence). CDR3 amino acids: CASSILGETTLFFNEQFF. As DNA, the CDR3 is TGTGCCAGTAGTATACTTGGGGAGACTACTCTTTTTTTCAATGAGCAGTTCTTC.

The genes are TRBV6-1 and TRBJ1-3; D unresolved. Trimming took off 1 base at V and 10 bases at J, with 11 bases between the two ends. This CDR3 is built from 13 residues. CDR1 and CDR2 from the germline V gene are MNHNS and SASEGT. The DNA for the CDR3 is TGTGCCAGCAGTGAAGTCTGGATGGAGACCATATATTTT. Translation: CASSEVWMETIYF.

In DNA, the CDR3 is TGTGCCAGCAGCTTGGTTGGCAGGGGTTCGGAAAAACTGTTTTTT. Translated, it gives CASSLVGRGSEKLFF. The rearrangement uses TRBV5-6 and TRBJ1-4; a possible D gene is TRBD1 (6 bases). The V gene's germline CDR1 is SGHDT and CDR2 YYEEEE. The V and J ends lost 0 bases and 8 bases respectively, with 14 bases between them. The CDR3 extends over 15 amino acids.

This chain uses TRBV7-3 with TRBJ1-2; perhaps TRBD1 as D (6 bases). Germline V gene sequence: CDR1 SGHTA, CDR2 FQGTGA. The CDR3 covers 13 residues. V was pared by 2 bases and J by 7 bases, with 11 bases between. DNA for the CDR3: TGTGCCAGCAGCTTAGGGGGCCAGGGTGGCTACACCTTC. Translated, it gives CASSLGGQGGYTF.